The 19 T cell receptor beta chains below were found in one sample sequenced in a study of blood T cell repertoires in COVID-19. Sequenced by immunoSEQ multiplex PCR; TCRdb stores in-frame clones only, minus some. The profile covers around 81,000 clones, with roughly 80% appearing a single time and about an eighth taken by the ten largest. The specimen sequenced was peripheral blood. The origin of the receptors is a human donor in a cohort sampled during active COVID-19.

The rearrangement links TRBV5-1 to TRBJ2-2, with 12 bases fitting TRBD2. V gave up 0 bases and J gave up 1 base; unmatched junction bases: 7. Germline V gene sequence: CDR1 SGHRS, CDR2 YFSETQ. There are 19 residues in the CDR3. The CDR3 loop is CASSLARTSGILNTGELFF. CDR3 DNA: TGCGCCAGCAGCTTGGCTCGGACTAGCGGGATTTTGAACACCGGGGAGCTGTTTTTT.

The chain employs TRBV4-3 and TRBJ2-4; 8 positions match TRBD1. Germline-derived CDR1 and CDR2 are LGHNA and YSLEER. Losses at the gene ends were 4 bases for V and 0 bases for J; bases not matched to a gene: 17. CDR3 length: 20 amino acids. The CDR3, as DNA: TGCGCCAGCAGCCCGGAGTGGGTCAGGGGGCCTTGGTTAGCCAAAAACATTCAGTACTTC. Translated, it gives CASSPEWVRGPWLAKNIQYF.

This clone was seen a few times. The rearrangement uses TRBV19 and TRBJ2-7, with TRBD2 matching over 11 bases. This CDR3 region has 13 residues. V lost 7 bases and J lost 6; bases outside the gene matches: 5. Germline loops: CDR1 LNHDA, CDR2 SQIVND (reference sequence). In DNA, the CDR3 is TGTGCCAGTACTAGCGGGGGGCTTCCCGAGCAGTACTTC. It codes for CASTSGGLPEQYF.

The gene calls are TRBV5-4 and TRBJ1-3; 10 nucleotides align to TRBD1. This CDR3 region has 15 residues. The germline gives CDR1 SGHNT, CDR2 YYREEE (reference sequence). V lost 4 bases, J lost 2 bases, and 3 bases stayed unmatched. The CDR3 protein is CASSPDRGTGNTIYF. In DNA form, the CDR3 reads TGTGCCAGCAGCCCGGACAGGGGGACTGGAAACACCATATATTTT.

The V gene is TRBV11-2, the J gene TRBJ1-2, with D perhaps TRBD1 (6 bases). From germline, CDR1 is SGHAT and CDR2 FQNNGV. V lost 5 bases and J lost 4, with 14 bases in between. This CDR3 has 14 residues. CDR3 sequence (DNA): TGTGCCAGCAGCAGTCAACAGGGCCGCTATGGCTACACCTTC. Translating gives CASSSQQGRYGYTF.

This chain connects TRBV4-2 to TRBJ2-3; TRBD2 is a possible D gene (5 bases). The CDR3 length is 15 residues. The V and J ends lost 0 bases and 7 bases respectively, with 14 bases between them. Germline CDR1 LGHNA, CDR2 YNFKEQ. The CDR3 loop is CASSQDSERVYTQYF. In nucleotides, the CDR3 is TGTGCCAGCAGCCAAGATAGCGAGAGGGTCTATACGCAGTATTTT.

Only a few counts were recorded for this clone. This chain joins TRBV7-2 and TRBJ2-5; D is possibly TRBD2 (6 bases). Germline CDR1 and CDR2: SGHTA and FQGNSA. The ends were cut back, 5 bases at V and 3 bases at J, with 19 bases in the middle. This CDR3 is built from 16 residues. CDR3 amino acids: CASSPERPGVKETQYF. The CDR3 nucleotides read TGTGCCAGCAGCCCTGAGCGGCCGGGAGTTAAAGAGACCCAGTACTTC.

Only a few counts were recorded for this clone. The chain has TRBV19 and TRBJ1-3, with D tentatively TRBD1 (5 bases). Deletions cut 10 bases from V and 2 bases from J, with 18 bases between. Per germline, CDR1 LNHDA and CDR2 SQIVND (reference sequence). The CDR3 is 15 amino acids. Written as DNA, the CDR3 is TGTGCCACACAGGAAGGGGTTGGTGCTGGAAACACCATATATTTT. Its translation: CATQEGVGAGNTIYF.

CDR3 protein: CASSPLGDGGYTF. In DNA, the CDR3 is TGTGCCAGTAGTCCCTTAGGGGATGGTGGCTACACCTTC. This chain joins TRBV19 and TRBJ1-2; weak D call: TRBD1 (5 bases). Germline V gene lookup returns CDR1 LNHDA and CDR2 SQIVND (reference sequence). Trimming shortened V by 5 bases and J by 7 bases, and 14 bases separated the two germline ends. CDR3 size: 13 residues.

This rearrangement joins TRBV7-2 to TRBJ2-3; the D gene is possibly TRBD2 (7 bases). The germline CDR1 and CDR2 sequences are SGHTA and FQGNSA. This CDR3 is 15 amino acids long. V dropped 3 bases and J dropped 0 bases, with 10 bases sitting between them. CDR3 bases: TGTGCCAGCAGCTTGGGGGGGCTTAGCACAGATACGCAGTATTTT. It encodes CASSLGGLSTDTQYF.

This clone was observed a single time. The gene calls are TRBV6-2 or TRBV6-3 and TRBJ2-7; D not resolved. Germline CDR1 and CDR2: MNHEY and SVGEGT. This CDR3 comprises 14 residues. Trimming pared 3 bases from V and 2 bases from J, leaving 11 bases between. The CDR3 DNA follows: TGTGCCAGCAGTTATTCGAGAAGTGCCTACGAGCAGTACGTC. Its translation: CASSYSRSAYEQYV.

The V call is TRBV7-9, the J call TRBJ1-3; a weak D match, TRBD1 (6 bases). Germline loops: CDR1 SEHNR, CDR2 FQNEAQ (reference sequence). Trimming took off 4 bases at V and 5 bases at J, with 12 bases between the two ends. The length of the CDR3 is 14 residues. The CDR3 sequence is CASSSGTFRNTIYF. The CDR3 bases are TGTGCCAGCAGCTCTGGGACATTCAGAAACACCATATATTTT.

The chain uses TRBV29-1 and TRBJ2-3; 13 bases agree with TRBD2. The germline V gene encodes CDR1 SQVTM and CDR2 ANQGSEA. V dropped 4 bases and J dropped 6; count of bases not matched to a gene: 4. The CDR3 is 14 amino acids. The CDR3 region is CSVAGTSGIDTQYF. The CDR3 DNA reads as TGCAGCGTTGCCGGGACTAGCGGGATTGATACGCAGTATTTT.

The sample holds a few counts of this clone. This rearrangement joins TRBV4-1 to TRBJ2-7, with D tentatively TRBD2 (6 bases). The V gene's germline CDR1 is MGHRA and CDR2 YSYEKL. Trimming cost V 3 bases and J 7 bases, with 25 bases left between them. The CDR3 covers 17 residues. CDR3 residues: CASSHPKGGAPVGEQYF. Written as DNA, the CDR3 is TGCGCCAGCAGCCACCCCAAAGGAGGGGCACCGGTCGGGGAGCAGTACTTC.

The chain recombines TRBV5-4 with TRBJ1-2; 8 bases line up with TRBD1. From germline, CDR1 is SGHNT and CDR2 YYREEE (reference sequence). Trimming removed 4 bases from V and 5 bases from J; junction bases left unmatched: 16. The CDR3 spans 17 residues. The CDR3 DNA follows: TGTGCCAGCAGCCCGGGAAGGGTCGGACAGGGAACTTATGGCTACACCTTC. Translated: CASSPGRVGQGTYGYTF.

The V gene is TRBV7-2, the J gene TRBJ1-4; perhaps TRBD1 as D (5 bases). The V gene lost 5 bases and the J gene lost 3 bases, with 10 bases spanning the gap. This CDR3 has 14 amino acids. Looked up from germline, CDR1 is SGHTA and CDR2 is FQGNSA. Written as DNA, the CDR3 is TGTGCCAGCAGCCGTGGGGGGGCTAATGAAAAACTGTTTTTT. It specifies CASSRGGANEKLFF.

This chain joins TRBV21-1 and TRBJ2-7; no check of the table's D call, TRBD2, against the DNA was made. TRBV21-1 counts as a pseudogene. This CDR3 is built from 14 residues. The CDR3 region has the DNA TGTGCCAGCAGCAAAGGGGAGGGGTCCTACGAGCAGTACGTC. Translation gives CASSKGEGSYEQYV.

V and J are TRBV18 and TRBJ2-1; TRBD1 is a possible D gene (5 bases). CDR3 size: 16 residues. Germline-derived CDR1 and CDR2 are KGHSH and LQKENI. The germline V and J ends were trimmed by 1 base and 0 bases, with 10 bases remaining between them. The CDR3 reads CASSPRVGHSYNEQFF. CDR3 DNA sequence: TGTGCCAGCTCACCACGGGTGGGGCACTCCTACAATGAGCAGTTCTTC.

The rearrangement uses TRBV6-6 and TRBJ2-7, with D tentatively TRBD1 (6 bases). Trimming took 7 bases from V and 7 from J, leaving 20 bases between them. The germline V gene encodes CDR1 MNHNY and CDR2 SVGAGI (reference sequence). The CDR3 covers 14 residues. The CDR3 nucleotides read TGTGCCAGCAACCCCAGGACAGTGGCTGGAGAGCAGTACTTC. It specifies CASNPRTVAGEQYF.